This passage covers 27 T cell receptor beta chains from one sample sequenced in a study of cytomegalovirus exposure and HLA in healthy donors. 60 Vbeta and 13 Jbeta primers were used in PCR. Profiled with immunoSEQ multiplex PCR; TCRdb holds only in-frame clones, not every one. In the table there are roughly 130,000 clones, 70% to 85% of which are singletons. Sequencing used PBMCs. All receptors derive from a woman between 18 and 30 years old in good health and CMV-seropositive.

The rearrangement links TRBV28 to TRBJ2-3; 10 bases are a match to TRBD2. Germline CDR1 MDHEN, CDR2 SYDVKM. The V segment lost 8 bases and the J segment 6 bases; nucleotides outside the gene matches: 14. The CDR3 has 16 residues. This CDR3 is CASRNGGLADSDTQYF. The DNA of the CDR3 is TGTGCCAGCCGTAACGGAGGACTAGCGGACTCGGATACGCAGTATTTT.

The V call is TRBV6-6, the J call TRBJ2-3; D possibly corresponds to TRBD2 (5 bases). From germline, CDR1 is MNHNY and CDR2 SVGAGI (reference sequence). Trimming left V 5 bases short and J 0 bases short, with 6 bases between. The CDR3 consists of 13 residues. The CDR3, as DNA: TGTGCCAGCAGTCGAGGGAGCACAGATACGCAGTATTTT. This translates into CASSRGSTDTQYF.

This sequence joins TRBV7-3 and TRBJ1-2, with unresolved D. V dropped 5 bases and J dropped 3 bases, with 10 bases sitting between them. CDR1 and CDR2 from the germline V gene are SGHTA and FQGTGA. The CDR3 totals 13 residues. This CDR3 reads CASSLEGHYGYTF. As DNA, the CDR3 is TGTGCCAGCAGCCTAGAGGGCCACTATGGCTACACCTTC.

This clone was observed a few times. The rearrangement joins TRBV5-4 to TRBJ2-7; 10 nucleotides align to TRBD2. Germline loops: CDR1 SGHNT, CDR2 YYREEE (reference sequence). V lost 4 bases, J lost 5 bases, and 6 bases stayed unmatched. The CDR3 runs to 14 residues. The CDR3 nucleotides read TGTGCCAGCAGCGGGGGGACTAGCGCCCACGAGCAGTACTTC. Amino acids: CASSGGTSAHEQYF.

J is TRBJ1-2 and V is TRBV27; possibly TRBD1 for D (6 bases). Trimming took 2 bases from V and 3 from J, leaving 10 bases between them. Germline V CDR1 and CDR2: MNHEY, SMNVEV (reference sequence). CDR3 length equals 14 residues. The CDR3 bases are TGTGCCAGCAGTTTAGGACAGTGGGACTATGGCTACACCTTC. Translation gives CASSLGQWDYGYTF.

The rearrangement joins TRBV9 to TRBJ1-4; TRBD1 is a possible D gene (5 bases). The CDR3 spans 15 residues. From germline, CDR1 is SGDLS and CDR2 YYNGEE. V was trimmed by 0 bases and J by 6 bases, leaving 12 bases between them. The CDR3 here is CASSVEGARDEKLFF. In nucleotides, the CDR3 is TGTGCCAGCAGCGTAGAGGGTGCCAGGGATGAAAAACTGTTTTTT.

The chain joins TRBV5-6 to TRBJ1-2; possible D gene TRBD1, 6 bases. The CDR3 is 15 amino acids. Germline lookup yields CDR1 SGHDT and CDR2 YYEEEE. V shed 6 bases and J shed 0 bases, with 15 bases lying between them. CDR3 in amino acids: CASNYQDRPNYGYTF. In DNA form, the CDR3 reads TGTGCCAGCAACTATCAGGACAGACCTAACTATGGCTACACCTTC. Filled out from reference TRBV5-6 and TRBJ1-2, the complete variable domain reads DAGVTQSPTHLIKTRGQQVTLRCSPKSGHDTVSWYQQALGQGPQFIFQYYEEEERQRGNFPDRFSGHQFPNYSSELNVNALLLGDSALYLCASNYQDRPNYGYTFGSGTRLTVV.

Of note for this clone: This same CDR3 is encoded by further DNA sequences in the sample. The CDR3 sequence is CASSVFQRIAGETQYF. The CDR3 nucleotides are TGTGCCAGCAGTGTTTTCCAGCGCATCGCCGGGGAGACCCAGTACTTC. This chain connects TRBV25-1 to TRBJ2-5, with D uncertain. Trimming took off 4 bases at V and 5 bases at J, with 20 bases between the two ends. The CDR3 sequence is 16 residues long. Looked up from germline, CDR1 is MGHDK and CDR2 is SYGVNS.

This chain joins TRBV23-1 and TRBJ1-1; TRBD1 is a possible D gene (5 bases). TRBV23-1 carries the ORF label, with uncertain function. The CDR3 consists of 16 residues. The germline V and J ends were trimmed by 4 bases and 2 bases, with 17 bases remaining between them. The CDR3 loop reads CASSPPARVLNTEAFF. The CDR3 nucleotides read TGCGCCAGCAGTCCGCCCGCCAGGGTTTTAAACACTGAAGCTTTCTTT.

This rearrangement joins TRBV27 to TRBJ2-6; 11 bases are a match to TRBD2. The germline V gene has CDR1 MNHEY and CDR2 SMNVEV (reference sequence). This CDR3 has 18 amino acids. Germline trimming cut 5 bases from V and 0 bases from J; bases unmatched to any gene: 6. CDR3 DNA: TGTGCCAGCAGTATGATAGCGGGGGGGCTCTCTGGGGCCAACGTCCTGACTTTC. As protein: CASSMIAGGLSGANVLTF.

The CDR3 bases are TGTGCCAGCAGCTTGTTCGGGAACACCGGGGAGCTGTTTTTT. Protein product: CASSLFGNTGELFF. The rearrangement uses TRBV5-6 and TRBJ2-2; no definite D call. Trimming pared 1 base from V and 1 base from J, leaving 5 bases between. The germline V gene has CDR1 SGHDT and CDR2 YYEEEE. The CDR3 totals 14 residues.

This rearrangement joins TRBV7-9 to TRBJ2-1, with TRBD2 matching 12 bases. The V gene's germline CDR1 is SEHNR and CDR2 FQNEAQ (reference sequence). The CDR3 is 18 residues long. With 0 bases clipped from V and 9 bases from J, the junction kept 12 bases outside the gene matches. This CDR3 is CASSLALGLAGLMGEQFF. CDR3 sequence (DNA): TGTGCCAGCAGCTTAGCTTTGGGACTAGCGGGTTTAATGGGTGAGCAGTTCTTC.

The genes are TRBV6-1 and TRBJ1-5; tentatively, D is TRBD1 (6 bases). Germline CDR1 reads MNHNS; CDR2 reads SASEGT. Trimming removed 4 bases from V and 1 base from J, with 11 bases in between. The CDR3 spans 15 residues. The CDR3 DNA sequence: TGTGCCAGCAGTGCCAGGGGAGGGAGCAATCAGCCCCAGCATTTT. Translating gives CASSARGGSNQPQHF.

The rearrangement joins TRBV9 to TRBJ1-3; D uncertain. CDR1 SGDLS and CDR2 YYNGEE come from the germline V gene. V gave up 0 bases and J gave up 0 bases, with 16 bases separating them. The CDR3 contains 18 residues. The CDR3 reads CASSVGGPYSLSGNTIYF. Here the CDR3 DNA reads TGTGCCAGCAGCGTAGGAGGGCCCTATTCCCTCTCTGGAAACACCATATATTTT.

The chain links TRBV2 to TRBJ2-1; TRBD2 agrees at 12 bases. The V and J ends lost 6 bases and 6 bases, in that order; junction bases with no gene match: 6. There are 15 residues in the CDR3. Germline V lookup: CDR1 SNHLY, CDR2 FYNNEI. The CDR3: CASSLTSGGTNEQFF. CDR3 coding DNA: TGTGCCAGCAGCCTAACTAGCGGGGGGACCAATGAGCAGTTCTTC. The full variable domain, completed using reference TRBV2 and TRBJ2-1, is EPEVTQTPSHQVTQMGQEVILRCVPISNHLYFYWYRQILGQKVEFLVSFYNNEISEKSEIFDDQFSVERPDGSNFTLKIRSTKLEDSAMYFCASSLTSGGTNEQFFGPGTRLTVL.

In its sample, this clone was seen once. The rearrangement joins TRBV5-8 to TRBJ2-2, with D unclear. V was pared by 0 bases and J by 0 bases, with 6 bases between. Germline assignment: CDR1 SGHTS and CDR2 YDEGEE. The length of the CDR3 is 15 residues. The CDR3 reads CASSLGTANTGELFF. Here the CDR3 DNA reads TGTGCCAGCAGCTTGGGTACAGCGAACACCGGGGAGCTGTTTTTT.

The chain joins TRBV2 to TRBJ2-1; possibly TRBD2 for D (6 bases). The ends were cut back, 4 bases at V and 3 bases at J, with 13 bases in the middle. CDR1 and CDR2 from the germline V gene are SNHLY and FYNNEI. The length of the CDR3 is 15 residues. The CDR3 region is CASSGWRGDYNEQFF. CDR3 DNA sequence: TGTGCCAGCAGTGGGTGGAGGGGTGACTACAATGAGCAGTTCTTC.

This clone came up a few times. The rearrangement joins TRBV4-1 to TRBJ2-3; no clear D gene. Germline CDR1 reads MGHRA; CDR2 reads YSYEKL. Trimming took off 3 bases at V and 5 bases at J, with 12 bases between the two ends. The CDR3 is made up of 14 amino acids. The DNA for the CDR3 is TGCGCCAGCAGCCAGATCATCCAGCGAGATACGCAGTATTTT. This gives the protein CASSQIIQRDTQYF.

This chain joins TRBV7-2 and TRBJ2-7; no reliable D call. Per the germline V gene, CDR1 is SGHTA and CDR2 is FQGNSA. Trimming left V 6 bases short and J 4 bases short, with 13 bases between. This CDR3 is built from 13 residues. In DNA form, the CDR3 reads TGTGCCAGCAGGCCCCCCGCCGGGTACGAGCAGTACTTC. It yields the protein CASRPPAGYEQYF.

CDR3 residues: CASSWTGDEQYF. In DNA, the CDR3 is TGTGCCAGCAGCTGGACAGGGGATGAGCAGTACTTC. The chain recombines TRBV5-5 with TRBJ2-7; 9 nucleotides line up with TRBD1. Germline values: CDR1 SGHKS, CDR2 YYEKEE (reference sequence). J lost 7 bases, V lost 3 bases, and 2 bases had no gene match. The length of the CDR3 is 12 residues. Full variable domain (missing parts from reference TRBV5-5 and TRBJ2-7): DAGVTQSPTHLIKTRGQQVTLRCSPISGHKSVSWYQQVLGQGPQFIFQYYEKEERGRGNFPDRFSARQFPNYSSELNVNALLLGDSALYLCASSWTGDEQYFGPGTRLTVT.

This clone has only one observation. CDR3 amino acids: CASSDRGLMNTEAFF. The CDR3 DNA follows: TGTGCCAGCAGTGACAGGGGCCTAATGAACACTGAAGCTTTCTTT. The chain carries TRBV2 and TRBJ1-1; weak D call: TRBD1 (6 bases). The CDR3 is 15 residues long. CDR1 and CDR2 (germline): SNHLY, FYNNEI. V was trimmed by 3 bases and J by 0 bases, leaving 11 bases between them.

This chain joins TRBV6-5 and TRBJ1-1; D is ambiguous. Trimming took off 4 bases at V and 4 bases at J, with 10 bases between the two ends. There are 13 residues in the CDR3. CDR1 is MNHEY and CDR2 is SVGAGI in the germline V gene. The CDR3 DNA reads TGTGCCAGCAGTTCGCAGGTGGGCACTGAAGCTTTCTTT. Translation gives CASSSQVGTEAFF.

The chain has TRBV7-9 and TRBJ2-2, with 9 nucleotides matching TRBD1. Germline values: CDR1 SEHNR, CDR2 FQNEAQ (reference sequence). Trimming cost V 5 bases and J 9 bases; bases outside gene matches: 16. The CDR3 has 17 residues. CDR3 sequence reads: CASSGPLRDRVGRELFF. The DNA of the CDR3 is TGTGCCAGCAGCGGACCCCTCCGGGACAGGGTCGGGAGGGAGCTGTTTTTT.

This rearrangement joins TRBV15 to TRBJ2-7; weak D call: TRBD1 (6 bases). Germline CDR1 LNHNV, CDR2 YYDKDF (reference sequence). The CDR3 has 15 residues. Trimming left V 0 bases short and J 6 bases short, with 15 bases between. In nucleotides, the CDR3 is TGTGCCACCAGCAGAGATGAACCAGGGGTCGGCGAGCAGTACTTC. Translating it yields CATSRDEPGVGEQYF.

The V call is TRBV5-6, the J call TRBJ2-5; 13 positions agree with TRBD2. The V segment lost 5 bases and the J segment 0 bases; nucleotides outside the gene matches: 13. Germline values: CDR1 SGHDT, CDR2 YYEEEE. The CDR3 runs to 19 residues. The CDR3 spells CASSLNGLAGVSYQETQYF. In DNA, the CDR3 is TGTGCCAGCAGTTTAAATGGACTAGCGGGGGTTTCGTACCAAGAGACCCAGTACTTC.

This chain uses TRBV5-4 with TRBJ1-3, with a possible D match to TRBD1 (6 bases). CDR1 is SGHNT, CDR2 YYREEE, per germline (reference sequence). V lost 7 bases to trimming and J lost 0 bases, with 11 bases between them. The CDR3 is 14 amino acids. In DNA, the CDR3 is TGTGCCAGCCAGACAGGCAGCTCTGGAAACACCATATATTTT. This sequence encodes CASQTGSSGNTIYF.

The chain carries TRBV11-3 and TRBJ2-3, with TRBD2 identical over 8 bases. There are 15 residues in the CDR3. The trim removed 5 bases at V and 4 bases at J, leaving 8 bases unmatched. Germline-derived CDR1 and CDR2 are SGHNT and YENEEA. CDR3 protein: CASSPRGGAADTQYF. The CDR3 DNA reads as TGTGCCAGCAGCCCACGGGGGGGGGCTGCAGATACGCAGTATTTT.